This note documents a single TCR beta chain sequence. This sample is part of a study of cytomegalovirus exposure and HLA in healthy donors. Germline assignment: CDR1 SNHLY and CDR2 FYNNEI. The CDR3 contains 17 residues. The PCR contained 60 Vbeta and 13 Jbeta primers. Sequencing used immunoSEQ multiplex PCR; TCRdb keeps in-frame clones, though not all of them. The sample lists 200,000 to 250,000 clones, about 80% occurring once. This receptor was taken from a middle-aged woman in good health and CMV-seronegative. Sample: PBMCs. V usage is TRBV2 and J usage is TRBJ2-7; a possible D gene is TRBD2 (5 bases). The J call may be mistaken, given a closer DNA end match to TRBJ2-1. CDR3 nucleotides: TGTGCCAGCAGTGATGACAATTGGGCTAGCCGCCAGAGTGAGCAGTTCTTC. Translated: CASSDDNWASRQSEQFF.